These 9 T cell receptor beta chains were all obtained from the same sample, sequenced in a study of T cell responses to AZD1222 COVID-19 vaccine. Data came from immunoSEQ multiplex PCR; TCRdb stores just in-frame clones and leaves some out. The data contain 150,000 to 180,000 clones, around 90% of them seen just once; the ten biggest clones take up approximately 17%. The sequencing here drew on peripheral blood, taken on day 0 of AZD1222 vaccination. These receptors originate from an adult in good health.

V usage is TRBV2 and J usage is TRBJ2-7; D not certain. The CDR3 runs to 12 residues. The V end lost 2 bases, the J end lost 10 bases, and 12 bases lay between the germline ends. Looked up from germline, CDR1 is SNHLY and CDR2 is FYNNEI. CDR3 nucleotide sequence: TGTGCCAGCAGTGAAAGGCGGCAGATCCAGTACTTC. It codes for CASSERRQIQYF.

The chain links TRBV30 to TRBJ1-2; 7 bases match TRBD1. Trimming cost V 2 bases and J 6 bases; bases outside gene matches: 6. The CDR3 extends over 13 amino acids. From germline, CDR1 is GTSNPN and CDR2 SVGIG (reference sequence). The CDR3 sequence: CAWSTGEGNGYTF. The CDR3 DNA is TGTGCCTGGAGTACAGGGGAGGGTAATGGCTACACCTTC.

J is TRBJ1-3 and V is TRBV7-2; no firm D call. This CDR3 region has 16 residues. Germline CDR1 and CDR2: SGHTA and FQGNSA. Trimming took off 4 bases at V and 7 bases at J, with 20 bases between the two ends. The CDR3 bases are TGTGCCAGCAGCTGGAGGTGGCAGGCGATTGGGAACACCATATATTTT. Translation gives CASSWRWQAIGNTIYF.

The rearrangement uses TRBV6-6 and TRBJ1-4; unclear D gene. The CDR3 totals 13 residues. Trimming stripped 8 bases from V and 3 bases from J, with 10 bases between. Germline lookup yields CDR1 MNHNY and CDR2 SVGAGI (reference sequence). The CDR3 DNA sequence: TGTGCCAGCTGTAGGCAGTCTAATGAAAAACTGTTTTTT. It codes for CASCRQSNEKLFF.

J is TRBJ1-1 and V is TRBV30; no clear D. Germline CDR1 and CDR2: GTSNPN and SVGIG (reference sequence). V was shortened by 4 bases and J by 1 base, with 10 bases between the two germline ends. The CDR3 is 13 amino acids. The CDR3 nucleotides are TGTGCCTGGAAGGCCCGAAGGAACACTGAAGCTTTCTTT. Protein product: CAWKARRNTEAFF.

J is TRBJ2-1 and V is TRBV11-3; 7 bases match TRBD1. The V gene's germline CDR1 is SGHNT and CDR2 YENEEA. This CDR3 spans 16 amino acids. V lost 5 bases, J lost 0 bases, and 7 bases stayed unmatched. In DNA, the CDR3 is TGTGCCAGCAGCGAACGGGGACAGAGCTCCTACAATGAGCAGTTCTTC. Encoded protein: CASSERGQSSYNEQFF.

The CDR3 reads CATSVDWRTDTQYF. DNA of the CDR3: TGTGCCACCAGTGTAGACTGGCGCACAGATACGCAGTATTTT. The rearrangement joins TRBV24-1 to TRBJ2-3; D gene uncertain. V lost 5 bases to trimming and J lost 1 base, with 9 bases between them. The CDR3 sequence is 14 residues long. Germline loops: CDR1 KGHDR, CDR2 SFDVKD.

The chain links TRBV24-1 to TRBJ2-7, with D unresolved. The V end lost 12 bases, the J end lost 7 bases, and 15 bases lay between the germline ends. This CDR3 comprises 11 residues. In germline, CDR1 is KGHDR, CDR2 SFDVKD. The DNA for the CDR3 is TGTGCCCCCGGTCGGGCCCTGGAGCAGTACTTC. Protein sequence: CAPGRALEQYF.

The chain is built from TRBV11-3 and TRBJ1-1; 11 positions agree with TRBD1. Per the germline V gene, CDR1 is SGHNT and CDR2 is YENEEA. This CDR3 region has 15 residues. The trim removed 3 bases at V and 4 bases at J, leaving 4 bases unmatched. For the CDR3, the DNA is TGTGCCAGCAGCTTGAGGACAGGGGGCTTCACTGAAGCTTTCTTT. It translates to CASSLRTGGFTEAFF.